This T cell receptor (beta chain) came from a study of cytomegalovirus exposure and HLA in healthy donors. The wider study: Among 150 million to 200 million T cells, an earlier analysis found roughly 100 million unique TCR beta sequences.

Study outcomes and limitations: TCR beta sequences numbering around 15,000 were associated with HLA alleles at 0.05 false discovery rate in a later analysis.

Both 60 Vbeta primers and 13 Jbeta primers went into the PCR. In the source study's methods: There were about 80 million unique TCR beta chains by a later count, and approximately 10 million of them were shared. Sequenced by immunoSEQ multiplex PCR; TCRdb stores in-frame clones only, minus some. V and J calls plus clone size are reproduced from that table; the DNA served to infer D and trimming. The sample shows 150,000 to 200,000 clones, around 83% of them seen only once. Details on this clone: Antigen specificity is unknown.

The CDR3 totals 16 residues. After removal of 0 bases from V and 2 bases from J, the junction contained 2 bases not matched to a gene. Germline lookup yields CDR1 SGDLS and CDR2 YYNGEE. V usage is TRBV9 and J usage is TRBJ2-2; 9 bases are shared with TRBD2. This TCR was sampled from a man aged 45-60 years in good health and CMV-seropositive. Sequenced material: PBMCs. The CDR3 DNA is TGTGCCAGCAGCGTAGGACTAGCGGAAAACACCGGGGAGCTGTTTTTT. Protein: CASSVGLAENTGELFF.